One sample yielded the 20 T cell receptor beta chains listed below, sequenced in a study of CD8+CD57+ T cells in acquired aplastic anemia (dated by TCRdb to the late 2010s). The listed sequencing device is Illumina HiSeq 2000. Profiling of TCR beta VDJ combinations and CDR3 sequences used genomic DNA as the template. TCRdb passed the public sequencing reads through fastp at Q25 and MiXCR, retaining productive beta sequences. Identical CDR3 proteins give one entry, which carries the most common genes and DNA. The sample profile shows 98,000 or so distinct CDR3 sequences; about half of them were found once. The ten largest clones capture roughly a third of the sample. Sequencing used sorted CD4+, CD8+, or CD8+CD57+ T cells (not recorded which) from PBMCs. The receptors derive from a human donor in good health, serving as a control.

This clonotype was counted ten times or more. Written as DNA, the CDR3 is TGTGCCAGCAGTTTTCCGGGGACAGACAACTATGGCTACACCTTC. Protein sequence: CASSFPGTDNYGYTF. V and J are TRBV12-3 or TRBV12-4 and TRBJ1-2, with 7 nucleotides matching TRBD1. V lost 3 bases to trimming and J lost 2 bases; unmatched junction nucleotides: 6. The CDR3 contains 15 residues.

This clonotype was counted only a few times. The rearrangement joins TRBV19 to TRBJ2-2; no reliable D call. The CDR3 totals 13 residues. V gave up 1 base and J gave up 1 base, with 1 base separating them. Germline V gene lookup returns CDR1 LNHDA and CDR2 SQIVND (reference sequence). The CDR3 loop is CASSIGNTGELFF. The DNA of the CDR3 is TGTGCCAGTAGTATAGGGAACACCGGGGAGCTGTTTTTT.

This clonotype occurred a few times. The chain carries TRBV10-2 and TRBJ1-1; no firm D call. Trimming stripped 8 bases from V and 10 bases from J, with 11 bases between. The length of the CDR3 is 10 residues. Germline loops: CDR1 WSHSY, CDR2 SAAADI. The CDR3 DNA is TGCGCCAGCTCCACGGTGGGAGCTTTCTTT. It encodes CASSTVGAFF.

Many counts were recorded for this clonotype. V is TRBV6-5 and J is TRBJ1-2; the D is unclear. The CDR3 extends over 14 amino acids. V was pared by 0 bases and J by 4 bases, with 9 bases between. Germline V CDR1 and CDR2: MNHEY, SVGAGI. DNA of the CDR3: TGTGCCAGCAGTTACTCGGAAGGGAGCTATGGCTACACCTTC. Amino acid sequence: CASSYSEGSYGYTF.

The V call is TRBV20-1, the J call TRBJ2-5, with unresolved D. The CDR3 has 8 amino acids. V shed 6 bases and J shed 9 bases, with 5 bases lying between them. Germline loops: CDR1 DFQATT, CDR2 SNEGSKA (reference sequence). CDR3 sequence (DNA): TGCAGTGCAAGGGCCCAGTACTTC. Protein: CSARAQYF.

This clonotype was observed many times. The chain has TRBV2 and TRBJ2-5, with 9 bases lining up with TRBD2. Per the germline V gene, CDR1 is SNHLY and CDR2 is FYNNEI. V dropped 10 bases and J dropped 3; count of bases not matched to a gene: 9. The length of the CDR3 is 14 residues. In DNA, the CDR3 is TGTGCCACCGATAAGGCTAGCGGGGAAGAGACCCAGTACTTC. It codes for CATDKASGEETQYF.

Concerning this clonotype itself: Sequence at one end of the junction differs from germline and may be a read error. The genes are TRBV7-2 and TRBJ2-1; D not certain. Germline CDR1 SGHTA, CDR2 FQGNSA. This CDR3 is built from 12 residues. CDR3 sequence: CASSSSRNEQFF. CDR3 sequence (DNA): TGCGCCAGCAGCTCCTCGAGGAATGAGCAGTTCTTC.

This clonotype was picked up many times. V usage is TRBV7-2 and J usage is TRBJ1-1, with D perhaps matching TRBD1 (5 bases). The CDR3 extends over 13 amino acids. The germline gives CDR1 SGHTA, CDR2 FQGNSA. V was shortened by 6 bases and J by 4 bases, with 12 bases between the two germline ends. CDR3 residues: CASSLGGATEAFF. The CDR3 bases are TGTGCCAGCAGTTTGGGGGGTGCCACTGAAGCTTTCTTT.

This clonotype was seen at least ten times. The V and J genes are TRBV12-3 or TRBV12-4 and TRBJ2-5; the D gene could be TRBD1 or TRBD2 (5 bases each). V dropped 0 bases and J dropped 2 bases, with 10 bases sitting between them. The CDR3 loop spans 15 amino acids. The CDR3 region is CASSLAGEIQETQYF. CDR3 nucleotide sequence: TGTGCCAGCAGTTTAGCGGGGGAGATTCAAGAGACCCAGTACTTC.

In this sample, this clonotype turned up once. The chain recombines TRBV6-4 with TRBJ1-2; a weak D match, TRBD1 (5 bases). The CDR3 covers 13 residues. V was cut by 6 bases and J by 0 bases, with 8 bases left in between. Per germline, CDR1 MRHNA and CDR2 SNTAGT. CDR3: CASRPGTNYGYTF. The CDR3 DNA reads TGTGCCAGCAGGCCAGGGACTAACTATGGCTACACCTTC.

This clonotype was counted ten times or more. The rearrangement links TRBV25-1 to TRBJ2-7; D tentatively fits TRBD1 or TRBD2 (7 bases each). Per the germline V gene, CDR1 is MGHDK and CDR2 is SYGVNS. The V and J ends lost 4 bases and 5 bases respectively, with 18 bases between them. CDR3 length equals 15 residues. CDR3 loop: CASSGGGRGVHEQYF. CDR3 in DNA: TGTGCCAGCAGTGGGGGGGGCAGGGGGGTCCACGAGCAGTACTTC.

The CDR3 sequence: CAISDHGEANSPLHF. CDR3 nucleotides: TGTGCCATCAGTGATCACGGGGAGGCTAATTCACCCCTCCACTTT. The V and J genes are TRBV10-3 and TRBJ1-6; no clear D gene. From germline, CDR1 is ENHRY and CDR2 SYGVKD. The germline V and J ends were trimmed by 3 bases and 6 bases, with 12 bases remaining between them. This CDR3 comprises 15 residues.

CDR3 sequence: CASSGGGGFSYNEQFF. CDR3 bases: TGTGCCAGCAGTGGTGGCGGGGGCTTCTCCTACAATGAGCAGTTCTTC. V and J are TRBV2 and TRBJ2-1; D might be TRBD2 (7 bases). CDR1 is SNHLY and CDR2 is FYNNEI in the germline V gene. Trimming took 4 bases from V and 0 from J, leaving 13 bases between them. This CDR3 comprises 16 residues. The entire variable domain, with the rest obtained from reference TRBV2 and TRBJ2-1, is as follows: EPEVTQTPSHQVTQMGQEVILRCVPISNHLYFYWYRQILGQKVEFLVSFYNNEISEKSEIFDDQFSVERPDGSNFTLKIRSTKLEDSAMYFCASSGGGGFSYNEQFFGPGTRLTVL.

This clonotype was seen many times. The CDR3 DNA is TGCAGTGCTAGTTCCACATCTAGCGGGGGTACCAATGAGCAGTTCTTC. Translation: CSASSTSSGGTNEQFF. The chain links TRBV20-1 to TRBJ2-1; 10 nucleotides agree with TRBD2. The V gene end was trimmed by 3 bases and the J gene end by 6 bases; junction bases not matched to a gene: 11. Germline CDR1 DFQATT, CDR2 SNEGSKA (reference sequence). The CDR3 totals 16 residues.

This clonotype was seen at least ten times. The chain recombines TRBV27 with TRBJ2-7; tentative D call: TRBD1 (7 bases). Germline V gene lookup returns CDR1 MNHEY and CDR2 SMNVEV (reference sequence). This CDR3 contains 14 residues. Trimming shortened V by 5 bases and J by 4 bases, and 15 bases separated the two germline ends. CDR3: CASSPSRGRYEQYF. The CDR3 nucleotides read TGTGCCAGCAGTCCCAGCAGGGGGAGGTACGAGCAGTACTTC.

In its sample, this clonotype was seen a few times. The CDR3 here is CASRGGGEGDNEQFF. Here the CDR3 DNA reads TGTGCCAGCAGGGGAGGGGGCGAAGGGGACAATGAGCAGTTCTTC. The chain couples TRBV2 to TRBJ2-1; D could derive from TRBD1 or TRBD2 (7 bases each). The CDR3 runs to 15 residues. Between the trimmed V and J ends, which lost 6 bases and 5 bases, there was a span of 17 bases. Per germline, CDR1 SNHLY and CDR2 FYNNEI.

The rearrangement links TRBV2 to TRBJ1-5; maybe TRBD1 (6 bases). Trimming cost V 9 bases and J 1 base, with 10 bases left between them. Per the germline V gene, CDR1 is SNHLY and CDR2 is FYNNEI. The CDR3 runs 13 residues. Written as DNA, the CDR3 is TGTGCCAGTAACGGACAGAGCAATCAGCCCCAGCATTTT. This translates into CASNGQSNQPQHF.

Many counts were recorded for this clonotype. The chain recombines TRBV6-1 with TRBJ1-1; weak D call: TRBD1 (5 bases). Germline CDR1 MNHNS, CDR2 SASEGT. The CDR3 loop spans 16 amino acids. Trimming took 6 bases from V and 0 from J, leaving 17 bases between them. The chain's CDR3 is CASSPAQGVMNTEAFF. As DNA, the CDR3 is TGTGCCAGCAGCCCCGCGCAGGGCGTGATGAACACTGAAGCTTTCTTT.

The chain joins TRBV4-1 to TRBJ2-3, with 11 bases aligning to TRBD2. Germline CDR1 is MGHRA and CDR2 is YSYEKL. Germline trimming cut 0 bases from V and 4 bases from J; bases unmatched to any gene: 12. The CDR3 consists of 19 residues. CDR3 sequence: CASSQDFPGLAGGADTQYF. The CDR3 DNA reads as TGCGCCAGCAGCCAAGATTTTCCGGGCCTAGCGGGGGGCGCAGATACGCAGTATTTT.

CDR3 coding DNA: TGTGCCAGCAGCTTAGTCGCGGGGGGGGCCACAGATACGCAGTATTTT. This translates into CASSLVAGGATDTQYF. The genes are TRBV7-3 and TRBJ2-3; 9 bases line up with TRBD2. CDR3 size: 16 residues. Germline loops: CDR1 SGHTA, CDR2 FQGTGA. J was trimmed by 2 bases and V by 2 bases; bases with no gene match: 5.